This T cell receptor beta chain comes out of a study of T-cell reconstitution after alpha-beta-depleted transplantation in children. Notes on the study in general: Newly made T cells mostly supplied T-cell counts and diversity one year after transplant. Reported findings indicate that, about two months after transplant, alpha-beta T cells came from several hundred expanded clones, which were derived from non-depleted graft cells. Surviving recipient T cells and thymic progenitors produced the high day-60 TCRbeta diversity seen in some patients.

The TCRbeta library was prepared with unique molecular identifiers. TCRdb called the PCR reads again in MiXCR, with one record for every CDR3 protein. The profile covers some 440,000 distinct CDR3 sequences, with 15% to 20% appearing a single time and just under 30% taken by the ten largest. This clonotype was counted only a few times. The antigen remains undetermined. Sample: PBMCs, mostly from graft donor cells, taken 360 days after TCRalphabeta/CD19-depleted stem cell transplant. The clonotype originates from a boy in the first two years of life who had a stem cell transplant for Wiskott-Aldrich syndrome, so the T cells may come from the graft donor.

CDR3 sequence reads: CASSPFTSGAFSGANVLTF. CDR3 DNA: TGTGCCAGCAGCCCCTTTACTAGCGGGGCCTTCTCTGGGGCCAACGTCCTGACTTTC. J is TRBJ2-6 and V is TRBV14; 10 nucleotides align to TRBD2. The CDR3 loop spans 19 amino acids. Germline V CDR1 and CDR2: SGHDN, FVKESK. V lost 4 bases and J lost 0; bases outside the gene matches: 9.